This T cell receptor (beta chain) was captured in a study of T cell repertoires in cytomegalovirus infection. Whole-study context: CMV infection plus the matching HLA type was flagged by public TCR beta signatures.

TCRdb ran MiXCR on the reads and lists one entry per CDR3 protein. The sample has approximately 140,000 distinct CDR3 sequences, 7.5% to 9% seen once. General study findings and limits: Across the ex vivo response, the dominant clonotypes were HLA-C-restricted CMV-specific TCR beta clonotypes. People with CMV and the relevant HLA were identified by cumulative public TCR beta family frequency.

This clonotype has only a few counts. Its target is unknown. The TCR originated in a human donor in good health (CMV status not recorded). Some clones in this sample may be carry-over from other donors' samples. The material sequenced was PBMCs.

The DNA of the CDR3 is TGCGCCAGCAGCTTGGGGGGCGTCGACACTGAAGCTTTCTTT. It specifies CASSLGGVDTEAFF. This sequence joins TRBV5-1 and TRBJ1-1, with a weak D call TRBD1 (5 bases). CDR1 SGHRS and CDR2 YFSETQ come from the germline V gene. Deletions cut 0 bases from V and 3 bases from J, with 9 bases between. CDR3 length equals 14 residues.